This TCR beta chain was captured by sequencing in a study of cytomegalovirus exposure and HLA in healthy donors. Study-level background: Unique TCR beta sequences numbering about 100 million came from about 180 million T cells in an earlier analysis. General study points: Association with HLA alleles at 0.05 false discovery rate was found for 15,000 to 20,000 TCR beta sequences in a later analysis.

PCR was performed using 60 Vbeta and 13 Jbeta primers. Using immunoSEQ multiplex PCR, the repertoire was profiled, and TCRdb retains in-frame clones only, with some absent. Of under 200,000 clones in the sample, about 13% were seen once. Per the germline V gene, CDR1 is MDHEN and CDR2 is SYDVKM. CDR3 length equals 15 residues. The V end was cut by 4 bases, the J end by 2 bases, with 12 bases between. This clone came up a few times. Its target is unknown. This chain links TRBV28 with TRBJ1-5, with no clear D. Sequenced input: PBMCs. The source of this sequence is a man aged 50-59 years in good health and CMV-seropositive. This chain's CDR3 is CASSSGGIGNQPQHF. In DNA form, the CDR3 reads TGTGCCAGCAGTTCGGGCGGGATTGGCAATCAGCCCCAGCATTTT. Using reference TRBV28 and TRBJ1-5 for the parts outside the CDR3, the full variable domain is DVKVTQSSRYLVKRTGEKVFLECVQDMDHENMFWYRQDPGLGLRLIYFSYDVKMKEKGDIPEGYSVSREKKERFSLILESASTNQTSMYLCASSSGGIGNQPQHFGDGTRLSIL.